The clone carrying this T cell receptor (beta chain) was detected a few times. Time point indicated: pre-sensitization, week 0. Treatment of the sample: therapeutic diphenylcyclopropenone sensitization with weekly scalp DPC. Blood collection happened ahead of applying each patch test. This sample stems from a study of human T cells and chemical hapten exposure. Trimming stripped 4 bases from V and 1 base from J, with 17 bases between. Germline V gene sequence: CDR1 SGHRS, CDR2 YFSETQ. The CDR3 covers 16 residues. Individual cDNA molecules (in the library) carried attached unique molecular identifiers. TCRdb re-called the RACE reads through MiXCR, storing one row per CDR3 protein. The sample has roughly 260,000 distinct CDR3 sequences; 7% to 10% are singletons.

Sequenced material: whole blood, taken in connection with sensitization to the hapten diphenylcyclopropenone (DPC). V gene TRBV5-1 combines with J gene TRBJ2-5, with D perhaps being TRBD1 or TRBD2 (5 bases each). This TCR came from a woman aged 40-49 years with alopecia areata. Some clones in this sample may be carry-over from other donors' samples. The CDR3 is CASSPTGPTAQETQYF. The CDR3 nucleotides are TGCGCCAGCAGCCCGACGGGACCGACAGCCCAAGAGACCCAGTACTTC.